The 17 T cell receptor beta chains in this list originate from one sample, sequenced in a study of CXCR3-negative and CXCR3-positive naive CD8 T cells. Broader study findings: When CXCR3-positive naive cells were set against CXCR3-negative naive cells, the former had more hydrophobic TRB CDR3s.

Carrying UMI labels, the TRB cDNA libraries were prepared through 5' RACE. TCRdb reanalyzed the 5' RACE reads, giving one entry per CDR3 protein sequence and no DNA. The repertoire table contains around 160,000 distinct CDR3 sequences. These receptors have no known antigen. Sequenced sample: naive CXCR3+ CD8+ T cells from blood. The subset is: CD45RO-CCR7+CD27+CD95- naive CD8+ T cells expressing CXCR3 (TNR3+). The receptors come from a human donor in good health. Some clones in this sample may be carry-over from other donors' samples.

The chain links TRBV14 to TRBJ2-7. The germline V gene has CDR1 SGHDN and CDR2 FVKESK. This CDR3 comprises 13 residues. CDR3 sequence: CASSQGRAYEQYF.

The chain recombines TRBV3-1 with TRBJ2-7; without DNA, the TCRdb call of TRBD2 cannot be checked. Germline V gene sequence: CDR1 LGHDT, CDR2 YNNKEL (reference sequence). This CDR3 is built from 12 residues. The CDR3 protein is CASKGYHNEQYF.

The CDR3 here is CASTPRGGYNEQFF. The gene calls are TRBV7-2 and TRBJ2-1; TCRdb names TRBD1, which stays unverified in the absence of DNA. The CDR3 is 14 residues long. Germline lookup yields CDR1 SGHTA and CDR2 FQGNSA. Complete variable domain (other parts from reference TRBV7-2 and TRBJ2-1): GAGVSQSPSNKVTEKGKDVELRCDPISGHTALYWYRQSLGQGLEFLIYFQGNSAPDKSGLPSDRFSAERTGGSVSTLTIQRTQQEDSAVYLCASTPRGGYNEQFFGPGTRLTVL.

The chain carries TRBV29-1 and TRBJ2-7. Germline CDR1 reads SQVTM; CDR2 reads ANQGSEA. The CDR3 covers 11 residues. Here the CDR3 reads CSVEGYYEQYF.

This chain joins TRBV15 and TRBJ2-7; the TCRdb D gene call, TRBD2, has no DNA to confirm it. The length of the CDR3 is 16 residues. Germline V gene sequence: CDR1 LNHNV, CDR2 YYDKDF (reference sequence). The chain's CDR3 is CATSRDIAGLRDEQYF.

The chain links TRBV2 to TRBJ2-5; TCRdb's D call of TRBD2 is untestable without DNA. The germline gives CDR1 SNHLY, CDR2 FYNNEI. The CDR3 contains 13 residues. Here the CDR3 reads CAPTIGLAETQYF.

The J gene is TRBJ2-7, the V gene TRBV14. There are 13 residues in the CDR3. In germline, CDR1 is SGHDN, CDR2 FVKESK. The CDR3 sequence: CASSQVTDYEQYF.

The chain joins TRBV7-2 to TRBJ2-7; the D call of TRBD1 rests on TCRdb alone, since no DNA is present to check it. The CDR3 covers 20 residues. The germline gives CDR1 SGHTA, CDR2 FQGNSA. CDR3 region: CASSLQWDRDRGWDSYEQYF. Full variable domain (missing parts from reference TRBV7-2 and TRBJ2-7): GAGVSQSPSNKVTEKGKDVELRCDPISGHTALYWYRQSLGQGLEFLIYFQGNSAPDKSGLPSDRFSAERTGGSVSTLTIQRTQQEDSAVYLCASSLQWDRDRGWDSYEQYFGPGTRLTVT.

J is TRBJ2-7 and V is TRBV12-3 or TRBV12-4. The CDR3 sequence is 13 residues long. The CDR3 is CASSFDFSYEQYF.

The chain couples TRBV5-4 to TRBJ2-1; TCRdb calls TRBD2, which cannot be checked without DNA. This CDR3 has 15 amino acids. Germline V CDR1 and CDR2: SGHNT, YYREEE (reference sequence). The CDR3 here is CASSGIAGDYNEQFF. Filled out from reference TRBV5-4 and TRBJ2-1, the complete variable domain reads ETGVTQSPTHLIKTRGQQVTLRCSSQSGHNTVSWYQQALGQGPQFIFQYYREEENGRGNFPPRFSGLQFPNYSSELNVNALELDDSALYLCASSGIAGDYNEQFFGPGTRLTVL.

The genes are TRBV27 and TRBJ2-1; the TCRdb call, TRBD2, lacks DNA for checking. The germline gives CDR1 MNHEY, CDR2 SMNVEV (reference sequence). The CDR3 is 15 amino acids. CDR3 sequence reads: CASSASGSIRNEQFF.

The J gene is TRBJ1-1, the V gene TRBV21-1; the D gene TCRdb calls, TRBD1, cannot be checked with no DNA. TRBV21-1 is marked as a pseudogene. The CDR3 runs to 16 residues. This CDR3 reads CASILMAGTGNTEAFF.

The chain uses TRBV21-1 and TRBJ2-3; TCRdb reports TRBD1, a call that lacks DNA to check it against. TRBV21-1 is a pseudogene segment. The CDR3 totals 14 residues. This chain's CDR3 is CASSPRDREDTQYF.

The CDR3 is CASSLMGSGRETQYF. V gene TRBV7-8 combines with J gene TRBJ2-5; TCRdb returns TRBD1, unconfirmable since there is no DNA. There are 15 residues in the CDR3. Germline-derived CDR1 and CDR2 are SGHVS and FQNEAQ. The entire variable domain, with the rest obtained from reference TRBV7-8 and TRBJ2-5, is as follows: GAGVSQSPRYKVAKRGQDVALRCDPISGHVSLFWYQQALGQGPEFLTYFQNEAQLDKSGLPSDRFFAERPEGSVSTLKIQRTQQEDSAVYLCASSLMGSGRETQYFGPGTRLLVL.

V is TRBV12-3 or TRBV12-4 and J is TRBJ2-1; the D call from TCRdb, TRBD2, cannot be confirmed without DNA. This CDR3 comprises 14 residues. CDR3 loop: CASSSGTSPHEQFF.

The chain links TRBV7-9 to TRBJ1-5. The CDR3 consists of 12 residues. Germline values: CDR1 SEHNR, CDR2 FQNEAQ (reference sequence). The CDR3: CASSHTDQPQHF.

The V gene is TRBV21-1, the J gene TRBJ2-3; without DNA, the TCRdb call of TRBD1 cannot be checked. TRBV21-1 is a pseudogene. This CDR3 has 15 residues. The CDR3 sequence is CASSKSPGQADTQYF.